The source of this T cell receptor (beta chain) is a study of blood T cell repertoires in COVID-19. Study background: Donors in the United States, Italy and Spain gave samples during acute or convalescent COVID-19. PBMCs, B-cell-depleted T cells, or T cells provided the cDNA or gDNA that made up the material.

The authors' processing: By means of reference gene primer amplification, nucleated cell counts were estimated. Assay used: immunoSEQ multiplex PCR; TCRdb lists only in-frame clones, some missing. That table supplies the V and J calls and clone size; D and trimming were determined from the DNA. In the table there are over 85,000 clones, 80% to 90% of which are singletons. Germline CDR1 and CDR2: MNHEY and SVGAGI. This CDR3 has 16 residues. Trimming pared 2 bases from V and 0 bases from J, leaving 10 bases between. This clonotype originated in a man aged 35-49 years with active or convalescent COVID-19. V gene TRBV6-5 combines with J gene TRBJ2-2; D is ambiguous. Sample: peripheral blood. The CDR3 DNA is TGTGCCAGCAGTTACGCGACACTCGCGAACACCGGGGAGCTGTTTTTT. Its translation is CASSYATLANTGELFF.